This is a list of T cell receptor beta chains from one sample in a study of response to subunit inactivated influenza vaccine. TCRdb re-analysed the RT-PCR reads in MiXCR, keeping a single row per CDR3 protein. The table has approximately 490,000 distinct CDR3 sequences, 6% to 9% seen once. The sample here was PBMCs from blood, taken less than 30 months after vaccination. Receptor source: a man between 50 and 70 years old who received an inactivated influenza vaccine. CDR3s include the opening cysteine and the closing phenylalanine or tryptophan. The order of the fields is J gene, V gene, clone size, D gene, CDR3 protein, CDR3 DNA. The D gene is left open where the match is weak. The size field is filled for only some rows; it gives once, few, many or a size class.

j_call: TRBJ2-5
v_call: TRBV5-1
clone_size: once
d_call: TRBD1
cdr3_aa: CASSHGQGRRETQYF
cdr3_nt: TGCGCCAGCAGCCATGGACAGGGACGTAGAGAGACCCAGTACTTC

j_call: TRBJ2-7
v_call: TRBV10-3
clone_size: many
d_call: TRBD2
cdr3_aa: CAISESRGSGSYEQYF
cdr3_nt: TGTGCCATCAGTGAGTCGCGGGGTAGCGGGTCCTACGAGCAGTACTTC

j_call: TRBJ2-1
v_call: TRBV7-9
clone_size: few
d_call: TRBD2
cdr3_aa: CASSPYRLAGRINEQFF
cdr3_nt: TGTGCCAGCAGCCCCTACCGACTAGCGGGCCGTATCAATGAGCAGTTCTTC

j_call: TRBJ2-1
v_call: TRBV5-6
clone_size: few
d_call: TRBD1
cdr3_aa: CASSELGQGGSNEQFF
cdr3_nt: TGTGCCAGCAGCGAATTGGGACAGGGAGGATCCAATGAGCAGTTCTTC

j_call: TRBJ2-1
v_call: TRBV5-5
clone_size: many
d_call: NA
cdr3_aa: CASSSAKLDNLAVVF
cdr3_nt: TGTGCCAGCAGCTCCGCGAAGTTAGATAACCTAGCAGTGGTCTTC

j_call: TRBJ2-7
v_call: TRBV10-3
clone_size: many
d_call: NA
cdr3_aa: CAIGDGYEQYF
cdr3_nt: TGTGCCATCGGAGATGGCTACGAGCAGTACTTC

j_call: TRBJ2-7
v_call: TRBV10-3
clone_size: many
d_call: TRBD1
cdr3_aa: CAIRGQGGEQYF
cdr3_nt: TGTGCCATCAGAGGACAGGGGGGAGAGCAGTACTTC

j_call: TRBJ2-1
v_call: TRBV7-2
clone_size: many
d_call: NA
cdr3_aa: CASSPSPAVNEQFF
cdr3_nt: TGTGCCAGCAGCCCCTCCCCAGCGGTGAATGAGCAGTTCTTC

j_call: TRBJ1-2
v_call: TRBV6-1
clone_size: NA
d_call: NA
cdr3_aa: CASSEAGVWYGYTF
cdr3_nt: TGTGCCAGCAGTGAAGCGGGAGTTTGGTATGGCTACACCTTC

j_call: TRBJ1-2
v_call: TRBV5-6
clone_size: few
d_call: TRBD1
cdr3_aa: CASSSGQVGRYGYTF
cdr3_nt: TGTGCCAGCAGCTCCGGACAGGTGGGGAGGTATGGCTACACCTTC

j_call: TRBJ2-7
v_call: TRBV28
clone_size: few
d_call: TRBD1
cdr3_aa: CASSPIDRVVYEQYF
cdr3_nt: TGTGCCAGCAGTCCCATCGACAGGGTTGTGTACGAGCAGTACTTC

j_call: TRBJ1-5
v_call: TRBV7-2
clone_size: few
d_call: NA
cdr3_aa: CASSLVQGSQPQHF
cdr3_nt: TGTGCCAGCAGCTTAGTGCAGGGTAGCCAGCCCCAGCATTTT

j_call: TRBJ1-5
v_call: TRBV20-1
clone_size: NA
d_call: TRBD1
cdr3_aa: CSASLQGGDQPQHF
cdr3_nt: TGCAGTGCTAGTTTACAGGGGGGAGATCAGCCCCAGCATTTT

j_call: TRBJ2-1
v_call: TRBV27
clone_size: few
d_call: NA
cdr3_aa: CASSWGRTGEQFF
cdr3_nt: TGTGCCAGCAGTTGGGGTAGGACGGGTGAGCAGTTCTTC

j_call: TRBJ2-5
v_call: TRBV7-8
clone_size: many
d_call: NA
cdr3_aa: CASSLVSQETQYF
cdr3_nt: TGTGCCAGCAGCTTAGTCAGTCAAGAGACCCAGTACTTC

j_call: TRBJ2-7
v_call: TRBV3-1
clone_size: many
d_call: TRBD2
cdr3_aa: CASSQGLAGSYEQYF
cdr3_nt: TGTGCCAGCAGCCAAGGACTAGCGGGATCATACGAGCAGTACTTC

j_call: TRBJ2-1
v_call: TRBV29-1
clone_size: few
d_call: NA
cdr3_aa: CSVEESQGNEQFF
cdr3_nt: TGCAGCGTTGAAGAAAGCCAAGGCAATGAGCAGTTCTTC

j_call: TRBJ2-1
v_call: TRBV12-3/TRBV12-4
clone_size: few
d_call: NA
cdr3_aa: CASSLGKGSISSYNEQFF
cdr3_nt: TGTGCCAGCAGTTTAGGAAAGGGATCAATTAGCTCCTACAATGAGCAGTTCTTC

j_call: TRBJ2-2
v_call: TRBV7-2
clone_size: few
d_call: NA
cdr3_aa: CASSLVTMNTGELFF
cdr3_nt: TGTGCCAGCAGCCTCGTGACAATGAACACCGGGGAGCTGTTTTTT

j_call: TRBJ2-3
v_call: TRBV29-1
clone_size: many
d_call: TRBD2
cdr3_aa: CSVEFRAGGPEVTSTDTQYF
cdr3_nt: TGCAGCGTTGAATTTCGTGCGGGAGGGCCAGAGGTAACAAGCACAGATACGCAGTATTTT

j_call: TRBJ2-4
v_call: TRBV6-2/TRBV6-3
clone_size: NA
d_call: NA
cdr3_aa: CASSLTVLNIQYF
cdr3_nt: TGTGCCAGCAGCCTGACAGTTTTGAACATTCAGTACTTC

j_call: TRBJ2-3
v_call: TRBV6-5
clone_size: few
d_call: NA
cdr3_aa: CASSYGGAWDTQYF
cdr3_nt: TGTGCCAGCAGTTACGGGGGCGCCTGGGATACGCAGTATTTT

j_call: TRBJ2-1
v_call: TRBV3-1
clone_size: NA
d_call: NA
cdr3_aa: CASSQDWGAYNEQFF
cdr3_nt: TGTGCCAGCAGCCAAGATTGGGGAGCCTACAATGAGCAGTTCTTC

j_call: TRBJ2-6
v_call: TRBV5-6
clone_size: NA
d_call: NA
cdr3_aa: CASSPRDSLASGANVLTF
cdr3_nt: TGTGCCAGCAGCCCTCGTGACTCCCTAGCCTCTGGGGCCAACGTCCTGACTTTC

j_call: TRBJ2-7
v_call: TRBV20-1
clone_size: few
d_call: NA
cdr3_aa: CSAGPLATHLYEQYF
cdr3_nt: TGCAGTGCAGGCCCGTTGGCTACCCACCTTTACGAGCAGTACTTC

j_call: TRBJ2-5
v_call: TRBV4-1
clone_size: NA
d_call: NA
cdr3_aa: CASSQPTAGQETQYF
cdr3_nt: TGCGCCAGCAGCCAACCTACGGCGGGGCAAGAGACCCAGTACTTC

j_call: TRBJ2-7
v_call: TRBV6-1
clone_size: many
d_call: TRBD1
cdr3_aa: CASSQPGGYEQYF
cdr3_nt: TGTGCCAGCAGCCAGCCAGGGGGCTACGAGCAGTACTTC

j_call: TRBJ2-7
v_call: TRBV7-2
clone_size: few
d_call: NA
cdr3_aa: CASSLSGGITYEQYF
cdr3_nt: TGTGCCAGCAGCTTAAGTGGGGGTATTACCTACGAGCAGTACTTC

j_call: TRBJ2-3
v_call: TRBV9
clone_size: few
d_call: TRBD1
cdr3_aa: CASSDDRGTDTQYF
cdr3_nt: TGTGCCAGCAGCGACGACAGGGGAACAGATACGCAGTATTTT

j_call: TRBJ2-7
v_call: TRBV20-1
clone_size: NA
d_call: NA
cdr3_aa: CSAPRGAGDEQYF
cdr3_nt: TGCAGTGCTCCCCGGGGGGCCGGGGACGAGCAGTACTTC

j_call: TRBJ2-1
v_call: TRBV4-2
clone_size: many
d_call: NA
cdr3_aa: CASSRDSGKADNEQFF
cdr3_nt: TGTGCCAGCAGCCGGGATAGCGGCAAAGCGGACAATGAGCAGTTCTTC

j_call: TRBJ1-2
v_call: TRBV6-5
clone_size: NA
d_call: TRBD1
cdr3_aa: CASSYSGQGANYGYTF
cdr3_nt: TGTGCCAGCAGTTACTCTGGACAGGGCGCTAACTATGGCTACACCTTC

j_call: TRBJ2-1
v_call: TRBV20-1
clone_size: many
d_call: NA
cdr3_aa: CSARTGEAEQFF
cdr3_nt: TGCAGTGCTAGGACGGGAGAGGCTGAGCAGTTCTTC

j_call: TRBJ1-1
v_call: TRBV11-2
clone_size: NA
d_call: NA
cdr3_aa: CASSWGPSDTEAFF
cdr3_nt: TGTGCCAGCAGCTGGGGCCCCTCTGACACTGAAGCTTTCTTT

j_call: TRBJ2-6
v_call: TRBV4-3
clone_size: NA
d_call: NA
cdr3_aa: CASSQEPASLSGANVLTF
cdr3_nt: TGCGCCAGCAGCCAAGAGCCGGCTTCTCTCTCTGGGGCCAACGTCCTGACTTTC

j_call: TRBJ1-5
v_call: TRBV20-1
clone_size: NA
d_call: TRBD1
cdr3_aa: CSASGRTGDNQPQHF
cdr3_nt: TGCAGTGCTAGTGGACGGACAGGGGATAATCAGCCCCAGCATTTT

j_call: TRBJ2-1
v_call: TRBV4-2
clone_size: few
d_call: TRBD2
cdr3_aa: CASSQPGLAGTYNEQFF
cdr3_nt: TGTGCCAGCAGCCAACCTGGACTAGCGGGGACCTACAATGAGCAGTTCTTC

j_call: TRBJ2-3
v_call: TRBV12-3/TRBV12-4
clone_size: many
d_call: TRBD2
cdr3_aa: CASSPRTSAQYF
cdr3_nt: TGTGCCAGCAGTCCCAGGACTAGCGCGCAGTATTTT

j_call: TRBJ2-7
v_call: TRBV5-1
clone_size: many
d_call: TRBD1
cdr3_aa: CASSLGQGKSYEQYF
cdr3_nt: TGCGCCAGCAGCCTTGGACAGGGTAAATCCTACGAGCAGTACTTC

j_call: TRBJ1-1
v_call: TRBV5-5
clone_size: many
d_call: TRBD1
cdr3_aa: CASSTGQGLNTEAFF
cdr3_nt: TGTGCCAGCAGCACGGGACAGGGTTTGAACACTGAAGCTTTCTTT

j_call: TRBJ1-1
v_call: TRBV28
clone_size: NA
d_call: NA
cdr3_aa: CASSLRGQNTEAFF
cdr3_nt: TGTGCCAGCAGTTTACGGGGACAGAACACTGAAGCTTTCTTT

j_call: TRBJ2-2
v_call: TRBV20-1
clone_size: few
d_call: NA
cdr3_aa: CSASTQGNTGELFF
cdr3_nt: TGCAGTGCTAGTACCCAGGGGAACACCGGGGAGCTGTTTTTT

j_call: TRBJ1-4
v_call: TRBV9
clone_size: NA
d_call: TRBD1
cdr3_aa: CASSYLGQENEKLFF
cdr3_nt: TGTGCCAGCAGCTATTTGGGACAGGAGAATGAAAAACTGTTTTTT

j_call: TRBJ1-1
v_call: TRBV6-1
clone_size: many
d_call: TRBD1
cdr3_aa: CASSRQGGNTEAFF
cdr3_nt: TGTGCCAGCAGTCGGCAGGGGGGGAACACTGAAGCTTTCTTT

j_call: TRBJ2-5
v_call: TRBV29-1
clone_size: many
d_call: TRBD1
cdr3_aa: CSVAGQGRETQYF
cdr3_nt: TGCAGCGTTGCGGGACAGGGCCGGGAGACCCAGTACTTC

j_call: TRBJ2-3
v_call: TRBV18
clone_size: many
d_call: TRBD2
cdr3_aa: CASSPGTRYTDTQYF
cdr3_nt: TGTGCCAGCTCGCCAGGGACTAGATATACAGATACGCAGTATTTT

j_call: TRBJ2-2
v_call: TRBV28
clone_size: NA
d_call: NA
cdr3_aa: CASSYGGRSGTGELFF
cdr3_nt: TGTGCCAGCAGCTATGGCGGGCGAAGTGGCACCGGGGAGCTGTTTTTT

j_call: TRBJ2-1
v_call: TRBV2
clone_size: NA
d_call: TRBD2
cdr3_aa: CASKHRATSGSDEQFF
cdr3_nt: TGTGCCAGCAAACATCGTGCGACTAGCGGGAGCGATGAGCAGTTCTTC